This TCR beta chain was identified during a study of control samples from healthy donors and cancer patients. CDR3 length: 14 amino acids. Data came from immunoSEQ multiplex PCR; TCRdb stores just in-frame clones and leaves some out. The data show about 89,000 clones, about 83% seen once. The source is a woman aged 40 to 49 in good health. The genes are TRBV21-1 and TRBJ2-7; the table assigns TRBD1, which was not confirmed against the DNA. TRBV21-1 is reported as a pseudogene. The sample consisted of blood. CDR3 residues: CASSKAGQAYEQYF. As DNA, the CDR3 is TGTGCCAGCAGCAAAGCGGGACAGGCCTACGAGCAGTACTTC.